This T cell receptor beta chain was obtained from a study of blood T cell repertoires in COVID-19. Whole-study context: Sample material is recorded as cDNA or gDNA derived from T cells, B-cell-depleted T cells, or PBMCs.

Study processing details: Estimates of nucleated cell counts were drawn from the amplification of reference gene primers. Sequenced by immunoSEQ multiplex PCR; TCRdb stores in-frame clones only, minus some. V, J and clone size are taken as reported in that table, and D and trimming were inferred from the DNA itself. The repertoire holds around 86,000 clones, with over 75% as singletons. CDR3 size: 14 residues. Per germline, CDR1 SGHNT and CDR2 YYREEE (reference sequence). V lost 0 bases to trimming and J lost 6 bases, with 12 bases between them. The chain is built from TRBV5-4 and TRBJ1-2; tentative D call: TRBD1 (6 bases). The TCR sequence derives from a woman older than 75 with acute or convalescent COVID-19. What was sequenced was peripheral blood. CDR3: CASSLVQGLDGYTF. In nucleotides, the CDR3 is TGTGCCAGCAGCTTGGTCCAGGGGTTAGATGGCTACACCTTC.